This TCR beta chain was sequenced for a study of control samples from healthy donors and cancer patients. Libraries were prepared by immunoSEQ multiplex PCR; TCRdb keeps only in-frame clonotypes and omits some of them. There are around 68,000 clones in the sample; over 80% occur only once, and more than 15% lies in the top ten. Trimming shortened V by 4 bases and J by 4 bases, and 29 bases separated the two germline ends. Germline lookup yields CDR1 SGHKS and CDR2 YYEKEE (reference sequence). CDR3 length equals 19 residues. The sequenced sample consisted of blood. This clonotype was sampled from a man in his fifties or sixties in good health. The rearrangement joins TRBV5-5 to TRBJ1-2; D perhaps matches TRBD1 (5 bases). CDR3 bases: TGTGCCAGCAGCCCGGGGGGTTGGGGAATTGGTTCGGTGAGCTATGGCTACACCTTC. The encoded protein is CASSPGGWGIGSVSYGYTF.